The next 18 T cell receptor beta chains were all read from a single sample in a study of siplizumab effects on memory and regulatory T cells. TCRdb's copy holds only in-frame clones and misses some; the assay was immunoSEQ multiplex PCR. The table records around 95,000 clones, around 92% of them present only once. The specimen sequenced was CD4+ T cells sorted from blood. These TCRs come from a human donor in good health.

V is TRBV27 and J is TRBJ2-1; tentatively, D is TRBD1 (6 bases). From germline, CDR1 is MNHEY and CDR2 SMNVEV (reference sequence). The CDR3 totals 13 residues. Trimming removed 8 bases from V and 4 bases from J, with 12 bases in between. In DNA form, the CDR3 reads TGTGCCAGCGAGGACAGACCATACAATGAGCAGTTCTTC. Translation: CASEDRPYNEQFF.

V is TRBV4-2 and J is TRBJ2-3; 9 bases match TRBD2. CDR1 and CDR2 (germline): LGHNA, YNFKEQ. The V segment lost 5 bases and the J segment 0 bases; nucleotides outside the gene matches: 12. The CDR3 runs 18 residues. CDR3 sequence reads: CASSLVSGGAFSTDTQYF. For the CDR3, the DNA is TGTGCCAGCAGCTTGGTTAGCGGGGGTGCCTTTAGCACAGATACGCAGTATTTT.

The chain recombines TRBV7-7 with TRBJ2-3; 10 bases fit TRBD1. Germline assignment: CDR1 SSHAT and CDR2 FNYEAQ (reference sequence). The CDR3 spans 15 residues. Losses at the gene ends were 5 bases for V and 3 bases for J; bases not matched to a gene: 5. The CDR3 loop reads CASSQTGGGTDTQYF. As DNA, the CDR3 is TGTGCCAGCAGCCAGACAGGGGGCGGGACAGATACGCAGTATTTT.

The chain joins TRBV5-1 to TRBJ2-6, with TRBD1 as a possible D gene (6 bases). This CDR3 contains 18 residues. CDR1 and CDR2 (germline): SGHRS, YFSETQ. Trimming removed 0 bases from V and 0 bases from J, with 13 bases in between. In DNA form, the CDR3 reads TGCGCCAGCAGCTTGGCCTTGGACAGCGGCTCTGGGGCCAACGTCCTGACTTTC. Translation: CASSLALDSGSGANVLTF.

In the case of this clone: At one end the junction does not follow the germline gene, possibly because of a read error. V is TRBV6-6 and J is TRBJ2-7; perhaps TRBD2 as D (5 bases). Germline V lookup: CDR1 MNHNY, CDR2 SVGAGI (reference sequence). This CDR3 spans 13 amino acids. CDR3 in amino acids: CASRKLVSHEQYF. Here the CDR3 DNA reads TGTGCCAGCAGGAAACTAGTCTCCCACGAGCAGTACTTC.

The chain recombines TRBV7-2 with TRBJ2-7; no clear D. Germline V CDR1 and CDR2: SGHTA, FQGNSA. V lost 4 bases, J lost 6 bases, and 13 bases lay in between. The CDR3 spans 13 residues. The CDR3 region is CASSSGPVFEQYF. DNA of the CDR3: TGTGCCAGCAGCTCCGGCCCAGTTTTCGAGCAGTACTTC.

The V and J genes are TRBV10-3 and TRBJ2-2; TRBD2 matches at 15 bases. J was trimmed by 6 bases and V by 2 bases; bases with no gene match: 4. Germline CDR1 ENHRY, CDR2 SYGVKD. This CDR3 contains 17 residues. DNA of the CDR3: TGTGCCATCAGTGAGGGACTAGCGGGGGGGCCTTCCGGGGAGCTGTTTTTT. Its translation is CAISEGLAGGPSGELFF.

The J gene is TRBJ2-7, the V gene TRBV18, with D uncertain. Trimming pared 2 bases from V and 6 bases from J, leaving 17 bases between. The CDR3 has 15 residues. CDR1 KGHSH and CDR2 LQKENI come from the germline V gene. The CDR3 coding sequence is TGTGCCAGCTCACCAATTATGGACGGTTTATCCGAGCAGTACTTC. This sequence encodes CASSPIMDGLSEQYF.

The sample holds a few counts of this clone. CDR3 loop: CAISGGIGTEAFF. CDR3 nucleotide sequence: TGTGCCATCTCCGGGGGGATCGGCACTGAAGCTTTCTTT. The chain is built from TRBV10-3 and TRBJ1-1, with D maybe TRBD1 (5 bases). The CDR3 has 13 amino acids. V gave up 8 bases and J gave up 4 bases, with 14 bases separating them. The germline CDR1 and CDR2 sequences are ENHRY and SYGVKD.

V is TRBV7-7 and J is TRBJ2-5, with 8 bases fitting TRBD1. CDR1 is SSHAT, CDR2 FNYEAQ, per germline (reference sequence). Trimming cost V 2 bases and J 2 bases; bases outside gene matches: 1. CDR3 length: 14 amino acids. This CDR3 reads CASSLNRGQETQYF. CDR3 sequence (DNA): TGTGCCAGCAGCTTAAACAGGGGGCAAGAGACCCAGTACTTC.

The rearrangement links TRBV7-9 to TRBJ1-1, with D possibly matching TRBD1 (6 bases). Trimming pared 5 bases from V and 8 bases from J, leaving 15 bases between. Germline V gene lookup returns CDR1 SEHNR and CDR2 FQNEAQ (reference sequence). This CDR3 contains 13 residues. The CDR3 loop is CASSRLQGSEAFF. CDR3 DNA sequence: TGTGCCAGCAGCCGGTTGCAGGGGTCCGAAGCTTTCTTT.

The CDR3 sequence is CASSPQVGGEKLFF. The CDR3 nucleotides are TGTGCCAGCAGCCCTCAGGTCGGGGGTGAAAAACTGTTTTTT. The chain links TRBV7-9 to TRBJ1-4, with D possibly TRBD1 on 5 matching bases. This CDR3 contains 14 residues. V lost 5 bases, J lost 7 bases, and 14 bases lay in between. Germline CDR1 and CDR2: SEHNR and FQNEAQ (reference sequence).

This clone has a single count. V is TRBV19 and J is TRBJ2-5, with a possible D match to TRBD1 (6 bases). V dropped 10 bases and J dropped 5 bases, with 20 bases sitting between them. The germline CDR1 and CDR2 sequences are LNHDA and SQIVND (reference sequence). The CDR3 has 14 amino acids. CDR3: CATKSPGQLETQYF. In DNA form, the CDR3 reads TGTGCCACCAAAAGTCCTGGACAGCTGGAGACCCAGTACTTC.

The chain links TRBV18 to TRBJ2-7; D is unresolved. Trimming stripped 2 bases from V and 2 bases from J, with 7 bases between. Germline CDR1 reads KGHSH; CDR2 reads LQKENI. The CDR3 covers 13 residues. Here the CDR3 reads CASSPGATYEQYF. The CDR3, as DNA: TGTGCCAGCTCACCAGGTGCTACCTACGAGCAGTACTTC.

For the CDR3, the DNA is TGTGCCACCAGCAGAGGCCCTGAGGCAGAGACCCAGTACTTC. It translates to CATSRGPEAETQYF. The rearrangement uses TRBV15 and TRBJ2-5; D gene unclear. Trimming took off 1 base at V and 4 bases at J, with 10 bases between the two ends. Germline loops: CDR1 LNHNV, CDR2 YYDKDF (reference sequence). The CDR3 is 14 amino acids.

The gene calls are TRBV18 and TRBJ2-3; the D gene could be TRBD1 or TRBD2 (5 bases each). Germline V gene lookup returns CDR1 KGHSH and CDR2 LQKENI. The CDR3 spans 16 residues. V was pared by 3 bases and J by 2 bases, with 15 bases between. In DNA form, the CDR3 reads TGTGCCAGCTCACCGTGGCAGGTCGGGACCACAGATACGCAGTATTTT. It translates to CASSPWQVGTTDTQYF.

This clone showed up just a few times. The CDR3 protein is CASSRDRGDYGYTF. CDR3 DNA: TGTGCCAGCAGCCGGGACAGGGGTGACTATGGCTACACCTTC. This chain joins TRBV27 and TRBJ1-2, with 10 positions matching TRBD1. The CDR3 extends over 14 amino acids. From germline, CDR1 is MNHEY and CDR2 SMNVEV (reference sequence). V shed 6 bases and J 3 bases; nucleotides not matched to a gene: 4.

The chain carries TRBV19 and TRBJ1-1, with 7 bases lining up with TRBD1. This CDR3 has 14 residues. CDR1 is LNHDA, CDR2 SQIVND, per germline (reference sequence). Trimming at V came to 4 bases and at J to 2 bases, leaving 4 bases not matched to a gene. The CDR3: CASSKDRTNTEAFF. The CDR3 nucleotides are TGTGCCAGTAGTAAGGACAGGACCAACACTGAAGCTTTCTTT.